A selection of T cell receptor beta chains follows, all from one sample in a study of cytomegalovirus exposure and HLA in healthy donors. Produced via immunoSEQ multiplex PCR; TCRdb's table is partial and in-frame only. The sample lists 100,000 to 150,000 clones, roughly 80% occurring once. Sequenced material: PBMCs. The receptors were gathered from a man aged 25 to 40 in good health and CMV-seronegative. Each CDR3 is given with its conserved first and last residue. D genes are given only for firm matches. Not every row has a clone size; where given, it reads once, few, many or a size class.

cdr3_aa cdr3_nt d_call clone_size j_call v_call
CASSKQGVGTEAFF TGTGCCAGTAGCAAACAGGGGGTAGGGACTGAAGCTTTCTTT TRBD1 . TRBJ1-1 TRBV19
CASSPTGVEEQYF TGTGCCAGCAGTCCAACAGGGGTAGAGGAGCAGTACTTC TRBD1 . TRBJ2-7 TRBV6-4
CASSLGGNEQYF TGTGCCAGCAGCCTAGGAGGAAACGAGCAGTACTTC . . TRBJ2-7 TRBV9
CASSLQGEQYF TGCGCCAGCAGCCTACAGGGCGAGCAGTACTTC . few TRBJ2-7 TRBV4-1
CASSVGPENTEAFF TGTGCCAGCAGCGTAGGCCCAGAGAACACTGAAGCTTTCTTT . . TRBJ1-1 TRBV9
CASSPSGLAGGPGNEQFF TGTGCCAGCAGCCCTTCGGGACTAGCGGGGGGGCCGGGGAATGAGCAGTTCTTC TRBD2 . TRBJ2-1 TRBV9
CASRPTGGNDEQFF TGTGCCAGCAGACCCACGGGGGGGAATGATGAGCAGTTCTTC TRBD2 . TRBJ2-1 TRBV6-5
CASSPRTGAFTGELFF TGTGCCAGCAGTCCACGGACAGGGGCTTTTACCGGGGAGCTGTTTTTT TRBD1 . TRBJ2-2 TRBV28
CSVEEGNTDTQYF TGCAGCGTTGAGGAGGGAAACACAGATACGCAGTATTTT . . TRBJ2-3 TRBV29-1
CASREQPQGAEAFF TGTGCCAGCAGGGAACAGCCGCAGGGGGCTGAAGCTTTCTTT TRBD1 . TRBJ1-1 TRBV6-1
CASSLTQASNQPQHF TGTGCCAGCAGTTTAACTCAGGCTAGCAATCAGCCCCAGCATTTT . once TRBJ1-5 TRBV28
CASSISSGGPNEQFF TGTGCCAGCAGCATTTCTAGCGGGGGTCCCAATGAGCAGTTCTTC TRBD2 . TRBJ2-1 TRBV7-6
CASSFRQGGKNIQYF TGTGCCAGTAGCTTTAGACAGGGGGGCAAAAACATTCAGTACTTC TRBD1 . TRBJ2-4 TRBV19
CASSTSGSTAGGYTF TGTGCCAGTAGCACTTCCGGGTCTACCGCGGGTGGCTACACCTTC . . TRBJ1-2 TRBV19
CSAGTSGSYYEQYF TGCAGCGCCGGGACTAGCGGATCCTACTACGAGCAGTACTTC TRBD2 . TRBJ2-7 TRBV29-1
CASSPPDRDYEQYF TGTGCCAGCAGCCCCCCGGACCGGGACTACGAGCAGTACTTC . . TRBJ2-7 TRBV9
CASSEALASGVYEQYF TGTGCCAGCAGTGAAGCGCTGGCTAGCGGTGTTTACGAGCAGTACTTC TRBD2 . TRBJ2-7 TRBV6-1
CASSPDLGSGSYEQYF TGCGCCAGCAGCCCAGACTTGGGGAGTGGATCCTACGAGCAGTACTTC . . TRBJ2-7 TRBV4-1
CSVEDTDSTNNEQFF TGCAGCGTTGAAGATACTGACAGTACCAACAATGAGCAGTTCTTC . . TRBJ2-1 TRBV29-1
CASSEAELVRARRNEQFF TGTGCCAGCAGTGAAGCGGAACTAGTGCGGGCCCGAAGGAATGAGCAGTTCTTC . . TRBJ2-1 TRBV6-1
CASSLFWVSGDREYQPQHF TGTGCCAGCAGCTTGTTCTGGGTTAGTGGGGACAGGGAGTATCAGCCCCAGCATTTT TRBD1 . TRBJ1-5 TRBV5-6
CASSTAGNSGNTIYF TGTGCCAGCAGCACAGCAGGGAATTCTGGAAACACCATATATTTT . . TRBJ1-3 TRBV9
CASSLEAGGTDTQYF TGTGCCAGCAGCTTAGAGGCAGGGGGGACAGATACGCAGTATTTT . . TRBJ2-3 TRBV7-9
CASSYAGDLRDTQYF TGTGCCAGCAGTTACGCGGGAGACCTTCGAGATACGCAGTATTTT TRBD2 . TRBJ2-3 TRBV6-5
CASSEAGAGGPPAGELFF TGTGCCAGCAGTGAAGCGGGGGCGGGAGGGCCCCCCGCCGGGGAGCTGTTTTTT TRBD2 . TRBJ2-2 TRBV25-1
CASSLGQGFMDTQYF TGCGCCAGCAGCTTGGGACAGGGTTTTATGGATACGCAGTATTTT TRBD1 . TRBJ2-3 TRBV5-1
CASRDGEGAPNEKLFF TGTGCCAGCAGGGATGGCGAGGGGGCGCCTAATGAAAAACTGTTTTTT TRBD1 . TRBJ1-4 TRBV5-6
CASSTFLQGTGELFF TGCGCCAGCAGTACGTTTTTACAGGGGACCGGGGAGCTGTTTTTT TRBD1 . TRBJ2-2 TRBV4-1
CASSLGDMEPQHF TGTGCCAGCAGCTTGGGGGACATGGAGCCCCAGCATTTT . few TRBJ1-5 TRBV5-6
CASSQLQGAPSYEQYF TGCGCCAGCAGCCAACTACAGGGGGCCCCCTCCTACGAGCAGTACTTC TRBD1 . TRBJ2-7 TRBV4-1
CASSGALNQPQHF TGTGCCAGCAGCGGGGCCCTCAATCAGCCCCAGCATTTT . . TRBJ1-5 TRBV5-6
CASSADRAGTEAFF TGTGCCAGCAGCGCCGACAGGGCCGGCACTGAAGCTTTCTTT TRBD1 . TRBJ1-1 TRBV7-3
CASSPSAGPYEQYF TGTGCCAGCAGCCCCTCTGCGGGGCCTTACGAGCAGTACTTC . once TRBJ2-7 TRBV7-6
CASASRGLPYEQYF TGTGCCAGTGCCTCCAGGGGGCTCCCCTACGAGCAGTACTTC TRBD1 . TRBJ2-7 TRBV19
CSVEVFAGEGSAKNIQYF TGCAGCGTTGAGGTTTTCGCAGGGGAGGGTAGCGCCAAAAACATTCAGTACTTC . . TRBJ2-4 TRBV29-1
CAWSVQGYGYTF TGTGCCTGGAGTGTACAGGGGTATGGCTACACCTTC TRBD1 . TRBJ1-2 TRBV30
CSATGVMGYTF TGCAGTGCCACAGGGGTGATGGGCTACACCTTC TRBD1 . TRBJ1-2 TRBV20-1
CASSLGQQSLNTEAFF TGTGCCAGCAGTCTCGGACAGCAGTCATTGAACACTGAAGCTTTCTTT . . TRBJ1-1 TRBV11-3
CASSQGTGGTGNTIYF TGCGCCAGCAGCCAGGGGACAGGGGGCACTGGAAACACCATATATTTT TRBD1 . TRBJ1-3 TRBV4-1
CASNTPGDKEAFF TGCGCCAGCAACACCCCCGGGGACAAGGAAGCTTTCTTT . . TRBJ1-1 TRBV5-1
CASSSTGEYEQYF TGTGCCAGCTCATCAACAGGGGAATACGAGCAGTACTTC TRBD1 . TRBJ2-7 TRBV18
CASSLTNKRARDTEAFF TGTGCCAGCAGCTTAACGAATAAGAGGGCTAGGGACACTGAAGCTTTCTTT . . TRBJ1-1 TRBV7-3
CATSRDRAHEQYF TGTGCCACCAGCAGAGACAGGGCCCACGAGCAGTACTTC . few TRBJ2-7 TRBV15